The 29 T cell receptor beta chains presented below share a single source sample, sequenced in a study of tumour-infiltrating T cells in Burkitt lymphoma. The data were produced by immunoSEQ multiplex PCR, yet TCRdb's version contains in-frame clones alone and is incomplete. This sample has approximately 46,000 clones; less than 40% occur once, and the top ten carry 2.9%. Material for sequencing was tumor tissue. These receptors came from a human donor with Burkitt lymphoma.

A remark on this clone: A much more abundant neighbour one base away suggests this may be a read error. The sample contains more than one DNA sequence encoding this CDR3. The chain carries TRBV9 and TRBJ2-2; 7 nucleotides line up with TRBD2. CDR3 length equals 14 residues. Germline-derived CDR1 and CDR2 are SGDLS and YYNGEE. The CDR3 is CASSVDGGDGELFF. As DNA, the CDR3 is TGTGCTAGCAGCGTGGATGGGGGGGACGGGGAGCTGTTTTTT.

The table lists this clone with a few counts. J is TRBJ1-3 and V is TRBV6-1; D not certain. V lost 6 bases, J lost 5 bases, and 11 bases lay in between. Germline V gene data show CDR1 as MNHNS and CDR2 as SASEGT. This CDR3 comprises 13 residues. The CDR3 DNA sequence: TGTGCCAGCAGCGATGGTAACAGAAACACCATATATTTT. It yields the protein CASSDGNRNTIYF.

V is TRBV5-5 and J is TRBJ1-3, with D maybe TRBD1 (6 bases). The germline V gene has CDR1 SGHKS and CDR2 YYEKEE (reference sequence). Trimming left V 4 bases short and J 6 bases short, with 17 bases between. This CDR3 is built from 15 residues. CDR3 coding DNA: TGTGCCAGCAGCCCCCCCCCGGACAGAATAAACACCATATATTTT. This gives the protein CASSPPPDRINTIYF.

The chain employs TRBV9 and TRBJ1-2; no clear D. This CDR3 has 14 amino acids. V was pared by 0 bases and J by 4 bases, with 10 bases between. Germline loops: CDR1 SGDLS, CDR2 YYNGEE. Written as DNA, the CDR3 is TGTGCCAGCAGCGTAGATACCAACTTCTATGGCTACACCTTC. Residues: CASSVDTNFYGYTF.

The chain links TRBV7-6 to TRBJ1-3; tentative D call: TRBD1 (6 bases). Germline values: CDR1 SGHVS, CDR2 FNYEAQ. The CDR3 consists of 16 residues. The V end lost 5 bases, the J end lost 4 bases, and 18 bases lay between the germline ends. The CDR3 DNA reads as TGTGCCAGCAGCCCTCTGGGGGCCCCGGCGGGAAACACCATATATTTT. It yields the protein CASSPLGAPAGNTIYF.

V usage is TRBV4-1 and J usage is TRBJ2-3; TRBD2 matches at 12 bases. V dropped 3 bases and J dropped 2; count of bases not matched to a gene: 9. The CDR3 sequence is 18 residues long. The germline gives CDR1 MGHRA, CDR2 YSYEKL. In nucleotides, the CDR3 is TGCGCCAGCAGCCAGAGACTAGCGGGAGATCCATCCACAGATACGCAGTATTTT. Amino acid sequence: CASSQRLAGDPSTDTQYF.

The chain has TRBV7-2 and TRBJ1-1, with D tentatively TRBD1 (5 bases). This CDR3 has 14 residues. The germline V gene encodes CDR1 SGHTA and CDR2 FQGNSA. Between the trimmed V and J ends, which lost 6 bases and 4 bases, there was a span of 15 bases. The DNA for the CDR3 is TGTGCCAGCAGTCCAGGGTTTGGGGTCACTGAAGCTTTCTTT. It specifies CASSPGFGVTEAFF.

Details on this clone: At one boundary the junction diverges from the germline segment, which might be a read error. The chain recombines TRBV7-3 with TRBJ2-7; 10 bases align to TRBD1. The germline CDR1 and CDR2 sequences are SGHTA and FQGTGA. There are 15 residues in the CDR3. The chain's CDR3 is CAGSPGTGEGYEQYF. The DNA of the CDR3 is TGTGCCGGCAGCCCTGGGACAGGGGAGGGCTACGAGCAGTACTTC.

In this sample, this clone turned up a few times. V usage is TRBV30 and J usage is TRBJ2-3; D not resolved. Germline CDR1 is GTSNPN and CDR2 is SVGIG (reference sequence). V shed 2 bases and J shed 7 bases, with 13 bases lying between them. This CDR3 is built from 13 residues. The CDR3 spells CAWSQAYKNTQYF. In DNA, the CDR3 is TGTGCCTGGAGTCAGGCATATAAGAATACGCAGTATTTT.

The rearrangement uses TRBV2 and TRBJ1-2; no firm D call. V gave up 7 bases and J gave up 2 bases, with 8 bases separating them. This CDR3 comprises 12 residues. Germline V gene lookup returns CDR1 SNHLY and CDR2 FYNNEI. CDR3 nucleotide sequence: TGTGCCAGCAAGCCAGCAAACTATGGCTACACCTTC. The encoded protein is CASKPANYGYTF.

The chain recombines TRBV10-3 with TRBJ1-1, with D perhaps TRBD1 (5 bases). This CDR3 has 13 residues. V was shortened by 11 bases and J by 5 bases, with 18 bases between the two germline ends. Germline V gives CDR1 ENHRY, CDR2 SYGVKD. Written as DNA, the CDR3 is TGTGCCTCAGGTGAAGGGCAGGGAACTGAAGCTTTCTTT. Amino acids: CASGEGQGTEAFF.

This chain uses TRBV7-9 with TRBJ2-3, with unresolved D. Germline-derived CDR1 and CDR2 are SEHNR and FQNEAQ (reference sequence). This CDR3 contains 12 residues. Trimming left V 2 bases short and J 2 bases short, with 2 bases between. Here the CDR3 DNA reads TGTGCCAGCAGCTTATCCACAGATACGCAGTATTTT. Protein sequence: CASSLSTDTQYF.

In its sample, this clone was seen once. The chain employs TRBV5-1 and TRBJ2-1, with 8 bases fitting TRBD2. The CDR3 is 15 amino acids. With V trimmed by 4 bases and J by 7 bases, 10 bases remained unmatched. In germline, CDR1 is SGHRS, CDR2 YFSETQ. DNA of the CDR3: TGCGCCAGCAGCCCGGGGTCGAGCGGGGGAAATGAGCAGTTCTTC. This sequence encodes CASSPGSSGGNEQFF.

This clone was detected a few times. The chain has TRBV4-3 and TRBJ1-1; 9 nucleotides agree with TRBD1. The CDR3 loop spans 15 amino acids. V shed 3 bases, J shed 2 bases, and the junction held 4 bases outside the gene matches. The germline V gene encodes CDR1 LGHNA and CDR2 YSLEER. The CDR3 DNA reads TGCGCCAGCAGCCAGGGGACAGGGCTAAACACTGAAGCTTTCTTT. Translated, it gives CASSQGTGLNTEAFF.

Note on this clone: Other DNA sequences in this specimen translate into the identical CDR3. The chain couples TRBV2 to TRBJ1-1, with 10 bases aligning to TRBD1. The trim removed 6 bases at V and 5 bases at J, leaving 6 bases unmatched. This CDR3 comprises 14 residues. Germline V gene lookup returns CDR1 SNHLY and CDR2 FYNNEI. The CDR3 loop is CASRADRGGTEAFF. The CDR3, as DNA: TGTGCCAGCAGAGCGGACAGGGGGGGAACTGAAGCTTTCTTT.

This chain links TRBV19 with TRBJ1-4; 11 bases match TRBD1. The J segment lost 6 bases and the V segment lost 5 bases, leaving 11 bases of the junction unmatched. CDR3 length: 17 amino acids. The germline gives CDR1 LNHDA, CDR2 SQIVND (reference sequence). CDR3 sequence (DNA): TGTGCCAGTAGTTCCGGGACAGGGGGGCGACTAGATGAAAAACTGTTTTTT. This sequence encodes CASSSGTGGRLDEKLFF. Together with reference TRBV19 and TRBJ1-4, the CDR3 gives the full variable domain: DGGITQSPKYLFRKEGQNVTLSCEQNLNHDAMYWYRQDPGQGLRLIYYSQIVNDFQKGDIAEGYSVSREKKESFPLTVTSAQKNPTAFYLCASSSGTGGRLDEKLFFGSGTQLSVL.

The rearrangement joins TRBV6-1 to TRBJ2-3; D might be TRBD2 (5 bases). The CDR3 loop spans 15 amino acids. V shed 11 bases and J shed 1 base, with 19 bases lying between them. The V gene's germline CDR1 is MNHNS and CDR2 SASEGT. CDR3 residues: CAGRGGSVGTDTQYF. The CDR3 coding sequence is TGTGCCGGCCGGGGTGGGTCAGTAGGCACAGATACGCAGTATTTT.

The V and J genes are TRBV7-2 and TRBJ1-3, with D unresolved. The CDR3 length is 15 residues. The germline V gene encodes CDR1 SGHTA and CDR2 FQGNSA. The ends were cut back, 6 bases at V and 1 base at J, with 13 bases in the middle. CDR3 sequence (DNA): TGTGCCAGCAGTGTCGTGGCATCATCTGGAAACACCATATATTTT. Translating it yields CASSVVASSGNTIYF.

The chain is built from TRBV27 and TRBJ1-2; 7 bases match TRBD1. The CDR3 extends over 15 amino acids. J gave up 5 bases and V 6 bases, and 12 bases lay outside the gene matches. Germline V CDR1 and CDR2: MNHEY, SMNVEV (reference sequence). The CDR3 loop reads CASRAASTGTYGYTF. In DNA form, the CDR3 reads TGTGCCAGCAGAGCGGCATCGACAGGGACGTATGGCTACACCTTC.

In its sample, this clone was seen a few times. This chain links TRBV10-3 with TRBJ2-7, with 7 bases fitting TRBD1. From germline, CDR1 is ENHRY and CDR2 SYGVKD. The V and J ends lost 6 bases and 4 bases, in that order; junction bases with no gene match: 12. The CDR3 runs 15 residues. The CDR3 DNA reads as TGTGCCATCAGCCCCCTGACAGGGTCGAATTACGAGCAGTACTTC. Its protein product is CAISPLTGSNYEQYF.

This clone was counted a few times. The chain employs TRBV10-3 and TRBJ1-3, with TRBD1 matching over 8 bases. There are 15 residues in the CDR3. Trimming took 8 bases from V and 0 from J; bases not matched to a gene: 6. Germline CDR1 ENHRY, CDR2 SYGVKD. The DNA for the CDR3 is TGTGCCATCTCCGGGACAGGCATCTCTGGAAACACCATATATTTT. Its protein is CAISGTGISGNTIYF.

The V and J genes are TRBV18 and TRBJ2-5; a possible D gene is TRBD1 (6 bases). Trimming shortened V by 0 bases and J by 3 bases, and 8 bases separated the two germline ends. Germline CDR1 is KGHSH and CDR2 is LQKENI. CDR3 length equals 14 residues. The CDR3: CASSPPHREETQYF. CDR3 in DNA: TGTGCCAGCTCACCACCCCACAGGGAAGAGACCCAGTACTTC.

In its sample, this clone was seen a few times. The gene calls are TRBV2 and TRBJ2-3; 11 bases are shared with TRBD2. The CDR3 totals 15 residues. Germline CDR1 and CDR2: SNHLY and FYNNEI. The V and J ends lost 6 bases and 6 bases, in that order; junction bases with no gene match: 8. CDR3 loop: CASRGLAGPMDTQYF. In DNA, the CDR3 is TGTGCCAGCAGAGGACTAGCGGGCCCTATGGATACGCAGTATTTT.

The sample holds a few counts of this clone. The V and J genes are TRBV19 and TRBJ1-1; TRBD1 agrees at 9 bases. CDR1 is LNHDA, CDR2 SQIVND, per germline (reference sequence). CDR3 length: 14 residues. J lost 1 base, V lost 6 bases, and 3 bases had no gene match. CDR3 amino acids: CASSTQGANTEAFF. CDR3 DNA sequence: TGTGCCAGTAGCACACAGGGGGCGAACACTGAAGCTTTCTTT.

This clone was counted only a few times. The chain joins TRBV7-9 to TRBJ1-1; D remains unclear. The V end lost 6 bases, the J end lost 7 bases, and 9 bases lay between the germline ends. CDR1 and CDR2 (germline): SEHNR, FQNEAQ (reference sequence). The CDR3 is 11 residues long. The CDR3 loop is CASSGAGEAFF. CDR3 coding DNA: TGTGCCAGCAGTGGCGCGGGTGAAGCTTTCTTT.

The chain employs TRBV7-3 and TRBJ1-2; 7 nucleotides line up with TRBD1. V lost 4 bases and J lost 2; bases outside the gene matches: 7. This CDR3 comprises 15 residues. The germline CDR1 and CDR2 sequences are SGHTA and FQGTGA. The DNA of the CDR3 is TGTGCCAGCAGCTCCCCCGAGACAGGGAACTATGGCTACACCTTC. As protein: CASSSPETGNYGYTF.

CDR3 loop: CASSPDRGGNTEAFF. For the CDR3, the DNA is TGTGCCAGCAGCCCGGACAGGGGTGGTAACACTGAAGCTTTCTTT. The J gene is TRBJ1-1, the V gene TRBV9, with 9 bases aligning to TRBD1. Per germline, CDR1 SGDLS and CDR2 YYNGEE. V lost 4 bases, J lost 2 bases, and 6 bases stayed unmatched. The CDR3 runs 15 residues.

This clone was seen more than once but under ten times. This chain joins TRBV19 and TRBJ1-6; D may be TRBD1 (5 bases). The germline V gene has CDR1 LNHDA and CDR2 SQIVND (reference sequence). There are 13 residues in the CDR3. Between the trimmed V and J ends, which lost 11 bases and 9 bases, there was a span of 17 bases. The CDR3 DNA reads TGTGCCGCCACGGAGGGGAGGGGTTCACCCCTCCACTTT. Encoded protein: CAATEGRGSPLHF. The variable domain in full, with the rest retrieved from reference TRBV19 and TRBJ1-6, is DGGITQSPKYLFRKEGQNVTLSCEQNLNHDAMYWYRQDPGQGLRLIYYSQIVNDFQKGDIAEGYSVSREKKESFPLTVTSAQKNPTAFYLCAATEGRGSPLHFGNGTRLTVT.

The sample holds a few counts of this clone. The chain combines TRBV5-6 with TRBJ2-3; the D call may be TRBD1 or TRBD2 (6 bases each). This CDR3 region has 15 residues. Germline CDR1 reads SGHDT; CDR2 reads YYEEEE. V was pared by 1 base and J by 5 bases, with 14 bases between. CDR3 in DNA: TGTGCCAGCAGCTTGCCCGGGGGCAGTAGAGATACGCAGTATTTT. This translates into CASSLPGGSRDTQYF.